This is a list of T cell receptor beta chains from one sample in a study of blood T cells in healthy people across ages. TCRdb analysed the 5' RACE reads with MiXCR anew, one entry per CDR3 protein. Of 700,000 or so distinct CDR3 sequences in the sample, 22% were seen once. The sample consisted of blood. These receptors originate from a man between 65 and 85 years old in good health. The CDR3 runs from the conserved cysteine through the conserved F or W. A D gene is named only where the DNA matches it firmly. Clone size is not always given. Where it is, it says once, few, many or a class for expanded clones.

d_gene	abundance	v_gene	j_gene	CDR3aa	CDR3nt
-	-	TRBV6-2/TRBV6-3	TRBJ2-4	CASTKMRGDLAKNIQYF	TGTGCCAGCACCAAAATGAGGGGGGATTTAGCCAAAAACATTCAGTACTTC
TRBD2	-	TRBV20-1	TRBJ2-3	CSARLAGGSDTQYF	TGCAGTGCTAGGCTAGCGGGGGGCTCAGATACGCAGTATTTT
-	many	TRBV4-2	TRBJ1-2	CASSQDPAGVKGGYTF	TGTGCCAGCAGCCAAGACCCCGCAGGGGTCAAAGGGGGCTACACCTTC
-	-	TRBV4-3	TRBJ1-6	CASSQAILRSTLHF	TGCGCCAGCAGCCAAGCGATACTCCGGAGCACCCTCCACTTT
-	-	TRBV29-1	TRBJ1-3	CSVGAGSEGNTIYF	TGCAGCGTTGGAGCCGGGTCGGAGGGAAACACCATATATTTT
-	few	TRBV28	TRBJ2-5	CASSNPGTSETQYF	TGTGCCAGCAGTAACCCCGGGACCAGCGAGACCCAGTACTTC
-	-	TRBV18	TRBJ1-1	CASSPSRVNTEAFF	TGTGCCAGCTCACCAAGCAGGGTGAACACTGAAGCTTTCTTT
-	few	TRBV4-1	TRBJ2-7	CASSQDSIGGREQYF	TGCGCCAGCAGCCAAGATAGTATAGGAGGGAGGGAGCAGTACTTC
-	few	TRBV18	TRBJ2-3	CASSPRDTSTQYF	TGTGCCAGCTCACCACGGGACACCAGTACGCAGTATTTT
-	-	TRBV5-1	TRBJ2-1	CASSRPGTGYNEQFF	TGCGCCAGCAGCCGGCCCGGGACTGGTTACAATGAGCAGTTCTTC
-	few	TRBV5-1	TRBJ2-1	CASSLVSVAVGNEQFF	TGCGCCAGCAGCTTGGTGTCGGTAGCGGTGGGCAATGAGCAGTTCTTC
TRBD2	-	TRBV3-1	TRBJ2-1	CASSQALRGVYNEQFF	TGTGCCAGCAGCCAAGCTCTCCGGGGGGTTTACAATGAGCAGTTCTTC
TRBD1	-	TRBV5-5	TRBJ1-3	CASSLGRTGTGNTIYF	TGTGCCAGCAGCTTGGGGAGGACAGGGACTGGAAACACCATATATTTT
-	few	TRBV20-1	TRBJ1-4	CSVSGPWSEKLFF	TGCAGTGTGTCGGGACCCTGGAGTGAAAAACTGTTTTTT
TRBD2	-	TRBV27	TRBJ2-3	CASFETSGSVYTDTQYF	TGTGCCAGCTTCGAAACTAGCGGGAGCGTTTATACAGATACGCAGTATTTT
-	-	TRBV20-1	TRBJ2-1	CSAFVSNEQFF	TGCAGTGCTTTTGTGAGCAATGAGCAGTTCTTC
-	-	TRBV20-1	TRBJ2-7	CSAPGQGAREQYFF	-
-	few	TRBV12-3/TRBV12-4	TRBJ2-1	CASSLRDFYNEQFF	TGTGCCAGCAGTTTGAGGGACTTCTACAATGAGCAGTTCTTC
TRBD1	-	TRBV12-3/TRBV12-4	TRBJ1-6	CASSLGTGLGSPLHF	TGTGCCAGCAGTTTAGGGACAGGGTTGGGATCACCCCTCCACTTT
-	few	TRBV30	TRBJ1-1	CAWVEWGNTEAFF	TGTGCCTGGGTGGAGTGGGGGAACACTGAAGCTTTCTTT
-	-	TRBV20-1	TRBJ2-6	CSAGDGHSGANVLTF	TGCAGTGCTGGGGACGGCCACTCTGGGGCCAACGTCCTGACTTTC
-	few	TRBV27	TRBJ2-2	CASSTTTRLTGELFF	TGTGCCAGCAGTACTACCACTAGGCTGACCGGGGAGCTGTTTTTT
TRBD1	few	TRBV24-1	TRBJ2-1	CATSDSLRQGTVNEQFF	TGTGCCACCAGTGATTCTTTACGACAGGGGACCGTCAATGAGCAGTTCTTC
-	many	TRBV3-1	TRBJ1-4	CASSHWQPGANEKLFF	TGTGCCAGCAGCCATTGGCAACCCGGGGCTAATGAAAAACTGTTTTTT
-	few	TRBV12-3/TRBV12-4	TRBJ1-2	CASRPDRYHKFNYGYTF	TGTGCCAGCAGGCCAGACAGATATCACAAGTTTAACTATGGCTACACCTTC
-	few	TRBV6-5	TRBJ2-1	CASSYQQYEQFF	TGTGCCAGCAGTTACCAACAGTATGAGCAGTTCTTC
TRBD1	-	TRBV6-1	TRBJ1-4	CASSDVFRQGWEKLFF	TGTGCCAGCAGCGACGTTTTTCGACAGGGGTGGGAAAAACTGTTTTTT
-	-	TRBV7-2	TRBJ2-2	CASLAVRTGELFF	TGTGCCAGTTTGGCAGTAAGGACCGGGGAGCTGTTTTTT
-	-	TRBV4-1	TRBJ2-3	CASSQEGVIRLSDTQYF	TGCGCCAGCAGCCAAGAGGGGGTAATCCGACTAAGTGATACGCAGTATTTT
TRBD1	-	TRBV7-9	TRBJ2-2	CASSFRTGRTGELFF	TGTGCCAGCAGCTTTAGGACAGGGCGGACCGGGGAGCTGTTTTTT
-	few	TRBV12-3/TRBV12-4	TRBJ1-1	CASSVGLRNTEAFF	TGTGCCAGCAGTGTGGGACTGAGGAACACTGAAGCTTTCTTT
TRBD2	-	TRBV7-9	TRBJ2-1	CASSLTGGTYNEQFF	TGTGCCAGCAGCTTAACGGGGGGAACCTACAATGAGCAGTTCTTC
TRBD2	-	TRBV6-5	TRBJ2-2	CASSSLAGVGRELFF	TGTGCCAGCAGCTCCCTAGCGGGAGTAGGAAGGGAGCTGTTTTTT
TRBD1	-	TRBV9	TRBJ1-6	CASSAQQGSSYNSPLHF	TGTGCCAGCAGCGCCCAACAGGGGTCCTCCTATAATTCACCCCTCCACTTT
-	-	TRBV5-1	TRBJ2-5	CASSPVGSGWREETQYF	TGCGCCAGCAGCCCCGTTGGCTCAGGGTGGAGAGAAGAGACCCAGTACTTC
-	-	TRBV30	TRBJ2-5	CAWSVAAIRVQETQYF	TGTGCCTGGAGTGTTGCAGCCATCAGGGTTCAAGAGACCCAGTACTTC
-	-	TRBV7-2	TRBJ1-2	CASSLGGFNSGSYGYTF	TGTGCCAGCAGCTTAGGGGGGTTTAACTCCGGTAGCTATGGCTACACCTTC
-	-	TRBV10-3	TRBJ1-1	CAISLGANTEAFF	TGTGCCATCAGTCTCGGAGCGAACACTGAAGCTTTCTTT
TRBD1	-	TRBV27	TRBJ2-7	CASSLWDRGFHEQYF	TGTGCCAGCAGTTTATGGGACAGGGGATTCCACGAGCAGTACTTC
TRBD1	few	TRBV9	TRBJ1-2	CASSPWTGLNYGYTF	TGTGCCAGCAGCCCCTGGACAGGGCTTAACTATGGCTACACCTTC
-	few	TRBV9	TRBJ1-2	CASSVEASQFYGYTF	TGTGCCAGCAGCGTGGAGGCAAGCCAATTCTATGGCTACACCTTC
-	many	TRBV12-3/TRBV12-4	TRBJ2-5	CASSWGVPSQETQYF	TGTGCCAGCAGTTGGGGGGTCCCCTCCCAAGAGACCCAGTACTTC
TRBD1	-	TRBV12-3/TRBV12-4	TRBJ2-7	CASSRTGLYEQYF	TGTGCCAGCAGTAGGACAGGCCTCTACGAGCAGTACTTC
-	few	TRBV28	TRBJ2-1	CASSTGLVEQFF	TGTGCCAGCAGCACCGGACTGGTGGAGCAGTTCTTC
-	-	TRBV12-3/TRBV12-4	TRBJ2-3	CASSRGADMQYF	TGTGCCAGCAGTCGGGGGGCAGATATGCAGTATTTT
-	many	TRBV5-1	TRBJ1-2	CASSLALNYGYTF	TGCGCCAGCAGCTTGGCTCTTAACTATGGCTACACCTTC
-	few	TRBV7-9	TRBJ1-3	CASSLYQGNTMYF	TGTGCCAGCAGCTTATATCAAGGAAACACCATGTATTTT